The clone carrying this T cell receptor (beta chain) was counted a few times. The source of the sample is a study of T-cell reconstitution after alpha-beta-depleted transplantation in children. V gave up 4 bases and J gave up 4 bases, with 11 bases separating them. Germline CDR1 is SGHKS and CDR2 is YYEKEE (reference sequence). CDR3 length equals 13 residues. Unique molecular identifiers were built into the TCRbeta library. A single record per CDR3 protein comes from TCRdb applying MiXCR to the PCR reads. This sample has about 78,000 distinct CDR3 sequences, with about 14% found just once. Sample: PBMCs, mostly from graft donor cells, taken 180 days after TCRalphabeta/CD19-depleted stem cell transplant. This receptor was identified in a male patient under 10 years old who had a stem cell transplant for acute lymphoblastic leukemia, so the T cells may come from the graft donor. This chain uses TRBV5-5 with TRBJ1-1; D is uncertain. The CDR3 protein is CASSATRPTEAFF. The CDR3 DNA sequence: TGTGCCAGCAGCGCGACACGGCCCACTGAAGCTTTCTTT.